This TCR beta chain was documented in a study of Ad26.COV2.S vaccination and SARS-CoV-2 variants. For the study at large: Donor got 5x10^10 or 1x10^11 viral particles of Ad26.COV2.S.

CDR1 is SGHTA, CDR2 FQGNSA, per germline. This CDR3 is built from 15 residues. Trimming took off 4 bases at V and 0 bases at J, with 12 bases between the two ends. A remark on this clone: Its antigen is not identified.

Method: immunoSEQ multiplex PCR; TCRdb's copy keeps in-frame clones and lacks some. The sample lists about 350,000 clones, approximately 81% seen once, with roughly 3.1% in the top ten. Findings and limits, study-wide: An underestimation of total T cell responses may have resulted from the TCR breadth and depth analyses. Breadth measured for non-spike TCRs was similar across vaccine and placebo recipients.

Treatment in this sample: around 19 received Ad26.COV2.S at low or high dose, single or two shots; roughly five received placebo; per-sample allocation not given. It was on day 63 after the first vaccine or placebo injection that samples were taken. Boston provided a donor who was an adult aged 18-55 years. The sequence was collected from a person aged 18-65 years who received the Ad26.COV2.S COVID-19 vaccine or a placebo. This chain connects TRBV7-2 to TRBJ1-1, with D unresolved. The sample in question was peripheral blood, obtained in a trial of Ad26.COV2.S vaccine versus placebo. For the CDR3, the DNA is TGTGCCAGCAGCTCCGGAGGGAGCATGAACACTGAAGCTTTCTTT. As protein: CASSSGGSMNTEAFF. The full variable domain, with the rest looked up from reference TRBV7-2 and TRBJ1-1, is GAGVSQSPSNKVTEKGKDVELRCDPISGHTALYWYRQSLGQGLEFLIYFQGNSAPDKSGLPSDRFSAERTGGSVSTLTIQRTQQEDSAVYLCASSSGGSMNTEAFFGQGTRLTVV.